These T cell receptor beta chains were read from a single sample in a study of long-term antiretroviral therapy in people with HIV. Using immunoSEQ multiplex PCR, the repertoire was profiled, and TCRdb retains in-frame clones only, with some absent. The sample carries 18,000 or so clones, over 75% recorded once. Specimen: unsorted PBMCs, collected at the start of antiretroviral therapy, before treatment. The receptors originated from a woman in her forties with HIV. The CDR3 runs from the conserved cysteine through the conserved F or W. D genes are given only for firm matches.

V	D	J	CDR3
TRBV4-3	NA	TRBJ1-1	CASSQGLWEGTEAFF
TRBV11-2	TRBD1	TRBJ2-5	CASSLRQGAGETQYF
TRBV27	TRBD1	TRBJ2-3	CASSPRDRPLATQYF
TRBV6-5	NA	TRBJ2-7	CASSYSFVRPYEQYF
TRBV10-3	NA	TRBJ1-2	CAISESLQGHYGYTF
TRBV5-1	NA	TRBJ1-2	CASSLVPQRTNYGYTF
TRBV2	TRBD1	TRBJ2-3	CASSSGTESTDTQYF
TRBV5-1	NA	TRBJ2-1	CASSLGGSTYNEQFF
TRBV20-1	NA	TRBJ2-5	CSLYLAETQYF
TRBV28	TRBD2	TRBJ2-1	CASRRGLKGNEQFF
TRBV18	TRBD1	TRBJ2-2	CASSPRAKPGGNTGELFF
TRBV11-1	NA	TRBJ1-1	CASSPRTEAFF
TRBV9	NA	TRBJ2-7	CASSPMPGSYEQYF
TRBV23-1	NA	TRBJ1-6	CASSQSGFEEFNSPLHF
TRBV7-9	TRBD1	TRBJ2-2	CASSSPSGTGVTGELFF